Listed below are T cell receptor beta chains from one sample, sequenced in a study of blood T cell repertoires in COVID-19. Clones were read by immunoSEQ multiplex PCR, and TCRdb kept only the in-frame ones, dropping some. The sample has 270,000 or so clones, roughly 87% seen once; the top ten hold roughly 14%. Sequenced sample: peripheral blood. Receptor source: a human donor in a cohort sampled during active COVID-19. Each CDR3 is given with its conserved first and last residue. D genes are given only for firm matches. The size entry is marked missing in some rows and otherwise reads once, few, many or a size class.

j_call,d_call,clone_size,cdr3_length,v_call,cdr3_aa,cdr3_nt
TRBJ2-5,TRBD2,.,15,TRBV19,CASRYSGRYQETQYF,TGTGCCAGTAGATATAGCGGGAGGTACCAAGAGACCCAGTACTTC
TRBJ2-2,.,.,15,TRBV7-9,CASSYRGAGTGELFF,TGTGCCAGCAGCTATCGAGGGGCGGGGACCGGGGAGCTGTTTTTT
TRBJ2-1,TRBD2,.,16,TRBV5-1,CASSLVSGSSYNEQFF,TGCGCCAGCAGCTTGGTTAGCGGGAGCTCCTACAATGAGCAGTTCTTC
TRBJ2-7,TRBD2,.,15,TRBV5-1,CASRPGTSGNYEQYF,TGCGCCAGCAGGCCGGGAACTAGCGGAAACTACGAGCAGTACTTC
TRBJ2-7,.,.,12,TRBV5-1,CASSLNADEQYF,TGCGCCAGCAGCTTGAATGCGGACGAGCAGTACTTC
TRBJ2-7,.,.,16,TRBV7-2,CASSLDKRAYSYEQYF,TGTGCCAGCAGCTTAGACAAGCGGGCATACTCCTACGAGCAGTACTTC
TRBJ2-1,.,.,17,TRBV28,CASSFRPGGIALNEQFF,TGTGCCAGCAGTTTCCGTCCCGGCGGGATCGCCCTCAATGAGCAGTTCTTC
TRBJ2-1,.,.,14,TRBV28,CASSWATTKGEQFF,TGTGCCAGCAGCTGGGCGACTACCAAAGGGGAGCAGTTCTTC
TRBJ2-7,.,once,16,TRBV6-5,CASSYSGEARSYEQYF,TGTGCCAGCAGTTACTCGGGAGAGGCTCGCTCCTACGAGCAGTACTTC
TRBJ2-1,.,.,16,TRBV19,CASSIGPGGLHNEQFF,TGTGCCAGTAGTATAGGCCCAGGGGGGTTACACAATGAGCAGTTCTTC
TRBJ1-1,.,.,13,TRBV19,CASNDRGNTEAFF,TGTGCCAGCAACGACCGGGGGAACACTGAAGCTTTCTTT
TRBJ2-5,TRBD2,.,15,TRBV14,CASSQGLARAETQYF,TGTGCCAGCAGCCAAGGACTAGCGCGGGCAGAGACCCAGTACTTC
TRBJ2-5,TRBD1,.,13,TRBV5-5,CASRRQGQETQYF,TGTGCCAGCAGGAGACAGGGACAAGAGACCCAGTACTTC
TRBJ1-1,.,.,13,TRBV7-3,CASRGASNTEAFF,TGTGCCAGCAGAGGGGCCTCGAACACTGAAGCTTTCTTT
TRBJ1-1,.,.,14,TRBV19,CASSSLGVPAEAFF,TGTGCCAGTAGTTCTTTAGGGGTTCCAGCTGAAGCTTTCTTT
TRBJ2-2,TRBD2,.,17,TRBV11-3,CASSSLPGLANTGELFF,TGTGCCAGCAGTTCCCTACCGGGACTAGCCAACACCGGGGAGCTGTTTTTT